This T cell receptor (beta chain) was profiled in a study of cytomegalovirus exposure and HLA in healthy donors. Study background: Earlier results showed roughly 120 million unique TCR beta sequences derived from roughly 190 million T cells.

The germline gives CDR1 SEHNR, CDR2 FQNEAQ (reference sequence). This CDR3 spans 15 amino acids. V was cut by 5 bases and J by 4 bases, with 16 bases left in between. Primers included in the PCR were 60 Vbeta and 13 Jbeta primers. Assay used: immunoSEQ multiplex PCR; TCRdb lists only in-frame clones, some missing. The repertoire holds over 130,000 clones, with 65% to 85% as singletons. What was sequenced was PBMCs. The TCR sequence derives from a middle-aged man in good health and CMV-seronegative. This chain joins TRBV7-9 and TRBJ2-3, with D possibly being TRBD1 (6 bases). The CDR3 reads CASSDTGKGADTQYF. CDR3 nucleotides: TGTGCCAGCAGCGATACAGGAAAGGGGGCAGATACGCAGTATTTT.